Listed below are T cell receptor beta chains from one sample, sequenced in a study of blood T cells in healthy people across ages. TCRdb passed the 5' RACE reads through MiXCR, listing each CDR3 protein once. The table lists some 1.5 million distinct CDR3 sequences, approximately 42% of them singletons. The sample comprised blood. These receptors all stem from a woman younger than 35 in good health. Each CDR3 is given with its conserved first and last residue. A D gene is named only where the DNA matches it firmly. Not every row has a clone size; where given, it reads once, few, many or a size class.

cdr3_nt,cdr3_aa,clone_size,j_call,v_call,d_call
TGTGCCAGCAGCTTAGATGTCGACAGACAGGGAACGAAGCTCTCTGGGGCCAACGTCCTGACTTTC,CASSLDVDRQGTKLSGANVLTF,NA,TRBJ2-6,TRBV11-2,TRBD1
TGTGCCAGCAGACCTACAGGGGGATACAATGAGCAGTTCTTC,CASRPTGGYNEQFF,few,TRBJ2-1,TRBV7-2,TRBD1
TGCGCCAGCAGCCAACTTGGGACTAGCTACAATGAGCAGTTCTTC,CASSQLGTSYNEQFF,many,TRBJ2-1,TRBV4-1,TRBD2
TGTGCTAGCAGCCCAGACAGGGCGAAGACCCAGTACTTC,CASSPDRAKTQYF,few,TRBJ2-5,TRBV7-7,TRBD1
TGTGCCAGCAGTTTTGGCAGGACTAGCACCTACGAGCAGTACTTC,CASSFGRTSTYEQYF,few,TRBJ2-7,TRBV28,TRBD2
TGTGCCAGCAGTTCACTCAGGGGAGCGGTAACTTACAATGAGCAGTTCTTC,CASSSLRGAVTYNEQFF,NA,TRBJ2-1,TRBV27,NA
TGCAGCGTTCGTGCTGGCTATGGCTACACCTTC,CSVRAGYGYTF,many,TRBJ1-2,TRBV29-1,NA
TGTGCCTGGAGTGCGGGGCTTCAGGGTCACTATGGCTACACCTTC,CAWSAGLQGHYGYTF,NA,TRBJ1-2,TRBV30,NA
TGTGCCAGCAGCATGGGCAGCTCCTACGAGCAGTACTTC,CASSMGSSYEQYF,many,TRBJ2-7,TRBV27,NA
TGTGCCAGCAGCTTATTTACTAGTTCTCAAGAGACCCAGTACTTC,CASSLFTSSQETQYF,few,TRBJ2-5,TRBV7-2,NA
TGTGCCAGCAGTAATCCCGGGACTAGCGGCAGCCATGAGCAGTTCTTC,CASSNPGTSGSHEQFF,few,TRBJ2-1,TRBV6-2/TRBV6-3,TRBD2
TGTGCCAGCAGTTACCTGAATAATTCACCCCTCCACTTT,CASSYLNNSPLHF,NA,TRBJ1-6,TRBV6-5,NA
TGTGCCAGCAGTGGCTCGTCGAATCAGCCCCAGCATTTT,CASSGSSNQPQHF,NA,TRBJ1-5,TRBV27,NA
TGTGCCAGCAGCCACAGGACTGGTCCCGAGCAGTACTTC,CASSHRTGPEQYF,NA,TRBJ2-7,TRBV7-9,NA
TGTGCCAGCAGTCTAGTGGGGGAGGAGCAGTACTTC,CASSLVGEEQYF,few,TRBJ2-5,TRBV27,NA
TGCGCCAGCAGCTTGGTCCAGCGGGAGTCAGATACGCAGTATTTT,CASSLVQRESDTQYF,NA,TRBJ2-3,TRBV5-1,TRBD2